This TCR beta chain was found in a study of blood T cell repertoires in COVID-19. About the research overall: Sites in the United States, Italy and Spain provided acute and convalescent COVID-19 samples.

This CDR3 spans 15 amino acids. The table came from immunoSEQ multiplex PCR; TCRdb's copy has only in-frame clones and leaves some out. This table has 95,000 to 130,000 clones, 90% appearing once. The sample taken for sequencing was peripheral blood. The chain carries TRBV21-1 and TRBJ2-1; no DNA check was done on the table's D call, TRBD1. TRBV21-1 represents a pseudogene. The clonotype originates from a human donor with active COVID-19. The donor label of this sample is uncertain. The CDR3 DNA follows: TGTGCCAGCAGCAAAGAGGGGATATCCTACAATGAGCAGTTCTTC. It yields the protein CASSKEGISYNEQFF.